The clone carrying this T cell receptor (beta chain) is a singleton in its sample. The naive CD8 fraction comprised CD45RO-negative cells positively selected for CCR7 and excluded terminally differentiated effector memory CD45RA+ cells. The data derive from a study of shared clonotypes between healthy human individuals. The CDR3 spans 18 residues. Trimming cost V 0 bases and J 0 bases, with 18 bases left between them. Germline-derived CDR1 and CDR2 are SGDLS and YYNGEE. Produced via immunoSEQ multiplex PCR; TCRdb's table is partial and in-frame only. Altogether around 1.9 million clones are present, roughly 93% being singletons, with the ten largest covering around 1.8%.

This chain connects TRBV9 to TRBJ1-1; D is unresolved. The specimen sequenced was naive CD8+ T cells from PBMCs. This sequence was found in a man between 18 and 29 years old in good health. Some clones in this sample may be carry-over from other donors' samples. The CDR3 sequence: CASSVGSFPGAMNTEAFF. CDR3 bases: TGTGCCAGCAGCGTAGGGAGCTTCCCCGGAGCTATGAACACTGAAGCTTTCTTT.